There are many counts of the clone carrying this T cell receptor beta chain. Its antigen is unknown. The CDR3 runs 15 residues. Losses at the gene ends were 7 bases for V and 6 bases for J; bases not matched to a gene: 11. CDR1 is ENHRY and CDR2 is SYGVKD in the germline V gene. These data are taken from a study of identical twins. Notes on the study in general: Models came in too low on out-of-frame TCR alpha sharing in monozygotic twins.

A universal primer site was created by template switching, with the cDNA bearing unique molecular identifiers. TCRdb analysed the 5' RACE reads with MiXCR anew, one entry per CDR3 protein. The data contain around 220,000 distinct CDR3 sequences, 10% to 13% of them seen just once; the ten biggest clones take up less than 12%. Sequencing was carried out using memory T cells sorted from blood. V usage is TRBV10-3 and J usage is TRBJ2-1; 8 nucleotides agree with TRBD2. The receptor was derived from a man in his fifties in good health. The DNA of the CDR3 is TGTGCCATCACCGACCCCAGCGGGAGCGGCAATGAGCAGTTCTTC. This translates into CAITDPSGSGNEQFF.